This TCR beta chain was documented in a study of blood T cell repertoires in COVID-19. Across the whole study: PBMCs, B-cell-depleted T cells, or T cells provided the cDNA or gDNA that made up the material.

Study processing details: Reference gene primer amplification yielded estimated nucleated cell counts. Profiled with immunoSEQ multiplex PCR; TCRdb holds only in-frame clones, not every one. Clone size and V and J calls were adopted from that table, with D and trimming inferred from the DNA. The sample shows about 260,000 clones, approximately 86% of them seen only once. This clonotype originated in a man aged 40-50 years with active or convalescent COVID-19. Sequencing input: peripheral blood.

The CDR3 reads CASSSREAGQFF. CDR3 sequence (DNA): TGTGCCAGCAGCTCCAGGGAAGCCGGGCAGTTCTTC. The gene calls are TRBV9 and TRBJ2-1, with D perhaps matching TRBD1 (5 bases). Per germline, CDR1 SGDLS and CDR2 YYNGEE. The CDR3 totals 12 residues. Deletions cut 4 bases from V and 12 bases from J, with 14 bases between.